Below, 22 T cell receptor beta chains from the same sample are listed, as sequenced in a study of T cell responses to AZD1222 COVID-19 vaccine. Data came from immunoSEQ multiplex PCR; TCRdb stores just in-frame clones and leaves some out. The data contain under 95,000 clones, 90% of them singletons. Sequencing used peripheral blood, obtained 28 days after the second AZD1222 dose. Receptors were obtained from an adult who received the AZD1222 COVID-19 vaccine.

This chain joins TRBV6-2 or TRBV6-3 and TRBJ1-4; D may be TRBD1 (6 bases). Germline CDR1 MNHEY, CDR2 SVGEGT. The CDR3 has 16 amino acids. Trimming pared 1 base from V and 1 base from J, leaving 10 bases between. The CDR3 nucleotides are TGTGCCAGCAGTTACTTCAGGGGAGGAACTAATGAAAAACTGTTTTTT. This translates into CASSYFRGGTNEKLFF.

The V and J genes are TRBV25-1 and TRBJ2-5; unclear D gene. CDR1 MGHDK and CDR2 SYGVNS come from the germline V gene. Deletions cut 4 bases from V and 4 bases from J, with 16 bases between. The CDR3 extends over 15 amino acids. In nucleotides, the CDR3 is TGTGCCAGCAGTGTAGCCAGCCCCCCGCGAGAGACCCAGTACTTC. Translation gives CASSVASPPRETQYF.

This sequence joins TRBV4-1 and TRBJ2-7, with 9 bases matching TRBD1. The CDR3 covers 16 residues. CDR1 MGHRA and CDR2 YSYEKL come from the germline V gene. The V and J ends lost 0 bases and 5 bases, in that order; junction bases with no gene match: 8. The CDR3 region has the DNA TGCGCCAGCAGCCAAGATCCGGGACAGGGTTTCGACGAGCAGTACTTC. The encoded protein is CASSQDPGQGFDEQYF.

V usage is TRBV10-3 and J usage is TRBJ2-3; D remains ambiguous. This CDR3 region has 13 residues. Trimming removed 7 bases from V and 0 bases from J, with 8 bases in between. Germline V lookup: CDR1 ENHRY, CDR2 SYGVKD. CDR3 region: CAINAASTDTQYF. CDR3 in DNA: TGTGCCATCAACGCAGCTAGCACAGATACGCAGTATTTT.

The sample holds one count of this clone. The J gene is TRBJ1-1, the V gene TRBV19; 9 positions agree with TRBD1. CDR1 is LNHDA and CDR2 is SQIVND in the germline V gene (reference sequence). The V and J ends lost 7 bases and 8 bases, in that order; junction bases with no gene match: 11. There are 14 residues in the CDR3. CDR3 in DNA: TGTGCCAGTACCACCACAGGGGGCGCCGGGGAAGCTTTCTTT. It codes for CASTTTGGAGEAFF.

V gene TRBV30 combines with J gene TRBJ1-2; D is perhaps TRBD1 (6 bases). V gave up 8 bases and J gave up 2 bases, with 12 bases separating them. Germline CDR1 is GTSNPN and CDR2 is SVGIG (reference sequence). The CDR3 covers 12 residues. CDR3 loop: CARDKRNYGYTF. The CDR3 DNA is TGTGCCCGGGACAAACGGAACTATGGCTACACCTTC.

A note on this clone: Other DNA sequences within the sample encode an identical CDR3. J is TRBJ2-3 and V is TRBV9; 9 nucleotides line up with TRBD2. The CDR3 contains 16 residues. CDR1 SGDLS and CDR2 YYNGEE come from the germline V gene. V was clipped by 2 bases and J by 0 bases; unmatched bases: 4. This CDR3 reads CASSVRGGVSTDTQYF. DNA for the CDR3: TGTGCCAGCAGCGTTCGCGGGGGGGTCAGCACAGATACGCAGTATTTT. The full variable domain, completed using reference TRBV9 and TRBJ2-3, is DSGVTQTPKHLITATGQRVTLRCSPRSGDLSVYWYQQSLDQGLQFLIQYYNGEERAKGNILERFSAQQFPDLHSELNLSSLELGDSALYFCASSVRGGVSTDTQYFGPGTRLTVL.

This rearrangement joins TRBV5-8 to TRBJ1-1; D is uncertain. In germline, CDR1 is SGHTS, CDR2 YDEGEE. With 0 bases removed from V and 0 bases from J, the gap between germline ends came to 6 bases. The CDR3 covers 14 residues. CDR3 nucleotide sequence: TGTGCCAGCAGCTTGGTGTGGGTGAACACTGAAGCTTTCTTT. This translates into CASSLVWVNTEAFF.

V and J are TRBV19 and TRBJ2-2; no definite D call. V was trimmed by 0 bases and J by 4 bases, leaving 6 bases between them. This CDR3 comprises 14 residues. CDR1 and CDR2 (germline): LNHDA, SQIVND (reference sequence). CDR3 nucleotide sequence: TGTGCCAGTAGTATAGAGGACGGCACCGGGGAGCTGTTTTTT. This encodes CASSIEDGTGELFF.

This sequence joins TRBV28 and TRBJ1-2, with 7 nucleotides matching TRBD1. CDR1 and CDR2 (germline): MDHEN, SYDVKM. V lost 4 bases and J lost 4; bases outside the gene matches: 15. The CDR3 has 17 residues. This CDR3 is CASSSTPYRGFSYGYTF. The CDR3 DNA reads as TGTGCCAGCAGTTCAACGCCGTACAGGGGATTTAGCTATGGCTACACCTTC.

This clone was counted a single time. The CDR3 sequence is CASSPGTGKYEQYF. The CDR3 nucleotides are TGCGCCAGCAGCCCCGGGACAGGGAAATACGAGCAGTACTTC. The chain links TRBV4-3 to TRBJ2-7; TRBD1 matches at 9 bases. This CDR3 spans 14 amino acids. Per germline, CDR1 LGHNA and CDR2 YSLEER. With 4 bases clipped from V and 4 bases from J, the junction kept 5 bases outside the gene matches.

This chain uses TRBV5-4 with TRBJ1-3, with D uncertain. V was cut by 2 bases and J by 2 bases, with 8 bases left in between. In germline, CDR1 is SGHNT, CDR2 YYREEE (reference sequence). The CDR3 consists of 14 residues. The CDR3 spells CASSFEGAGNTIYF. The CDR3 DNA reads TGTGCCAGCAGCTTTGAGGGTGCTGGAAACACCATATATTTT.

In DNA form, the CDR3 reads TGTGCCAGCAGCGCCCAACGATATGGCTACACCTTC. It encodes CASSAQRYGYTF. V is TRBV5-4 and J is TRBJ1-2; no definite D call. The length of the CDR3 is 12 residues. Germline CDR1 reads SGHNT; CDR2 reads YYREEE (reference sequence). Trimming cost V 4 bases and J 5 bases, with 9 bases left between them.

The V and J genes are TRBV7-9 and TRBJ1-2; the D gene is possibly TRBD1 (5 bases). The CDR3 extends over 13 amino acids. The V end was cut by 2 bases, the J end by 6 bases, with 10 bases between. CDR1 is SEHNR and CDR2 is FQNEAQ in the germline V gene (reference sequence). DNA for the CDR3: TGTGCCAGCAGCTTAAGAGGGGAAGATGGCTACACCTTC. Its translation is CASSLRGEDGYTF.

The chain has TRBV5-6 and TRBJ1-5, with 9 bases matching TRBD1. The ends lost 4 bases at V and 4 bases at J; junction bases unmatched: 3. Germline CDR1 SGHDT, CDR2 YYEEEE. The CDR3 length is 14 residues. The chain's CDR3 is CASSPGQGNQPQHF. CDR3 DNA sequence: TGTGCCAGCAGCCCCGGACAGGGGAATCAGCCCCAGCATTTT.

The chain couples TRBV19 to TRBJ1-1, with TRBD1 matching over 7 bases. Germline loops: CDR1 LNHDA, CDR2 SQIVND (reference sequence). The CDR3 is 13 amino acids. V lost 7 bases, J lost 3 bases, and 5 bases stayed unmatched. CDR3 amino acids: CASKEQGDTEAFF. The CDR3 DNA is TGTGCCAGTAAAGAGCAGGGGGACACTGAAGCTTTCTTT.

This sequence joins TRBV7-8 and TRBJ2-7; TRBD1 aligns across 9 bases. V shed 4 bases, J shed 7 bases, and the junction held 11 bases outside the gene matches. The CDR3 extends over 15 amino acids. Germline CDR1 and CDR2: SGHVS and FQNEAQ. The CDR3 nucleotides read TGTGCCAGCAGCTCCCGGGACAGGGCTAGAGGAGAGCAGTACTTC. Protein: CASSSRDRARGEQYF. Full variable domain (outside the CDR3, taken from reference TRBV7-8 and TRBJ2-7): GAGVSQSPRYKVAKRGQDVALRCDPISGHVSLFWYQQALGQGPEFLTYFQNEAQLDKSGLPSDRFFAERPEGSVSTLKIQRTQQEDSAVYLCASSSRDRARGEQYFGPGTRLTVT.

This clone was counted once. This chain links TRBV11-2 with TRBJ1-2, with D unresolved. The CDR3 has 12 residues. Germline CDR1 and CDR2: SGHAT and FQNNGV. Trimming took 1 base from V and 5 from J, leaving 5 bases between them. The CDR3 is CASSLAVYGYTF. DNA of the CDR3: TGTGCCAGCAGCTTAGCCGTATATGGCTACACCTTC.

The rearrangement links TRBV30 to TRBJ1-1; D is perhaps TRBD1 (6 bases). The CDR3 sequence is 13 residues long. The V gene lost 2 bases and the J gene lost 6 bases, with 13 bases spanning the gap. Germline values: CDR1 GTSNPN, CDR2 SVGIG (reference sequence). The CDR3 coding sequence is TGTGCCTGGAGTACAGGGTCGAAGGCTGAAGCTTTCTTT. This encodes CAWSTGSKAEAFF.

CDR3 in amino acids: CASSERGEPSYEQYF. As DNA, the CDR3 is TGTGCCAGCAGTGAAAGGGGCGAACCTTCCTACGAGCAGTACTTC. The chain uses TRBV2 and TRBJ2-7; a possible D gene is TRBD1 (5 bases). Germline lookup yields CDR1 SNHLY and CDR2 FYNNEI. Trimming shortened V by 2 bases and J by 1 base, and 12 bases separated the two germline ends. The CDR3 consists of 15 residues.

V gene TRBV6-4 combines with J gene TRBJ2-7, with D uncertain. This CDR3 comprises 12 residues. Trimming removed 2 bases at V and 3 bases at J, with 5 bases between. CDR1 and CDR2 from the germline V gene are MRHNA and SNTAGT. The CDR3 DNA reads as TGTGCCAGCAGTGACAGGGTCTACGAGCAGTACTTC. It is translated as CASSDRVYEQYF.

The chain combines TRBV2 with TRBJ2-1; 10 positions match TRBD1. This CDR3 has 15 residues. With V trimmed by 5 bases and J by 3 bases, 4 bases remained unmatched. Looked up from germline, CDR1 is SNHLY and CDR2 is FYNNEI. The CDR3 nucleotides are TGTGCCAGCAGTCGACAGGGGGCCTACTACAATGAGCAGTTCTTC. Encoded protein: CASSRQGAYYNEQFF.